This T cell receptor (beta chain) originates from a study of blood T cell repertoires in COVID-19. About the research overall: PBMCs, B-cell-depleted T cells, or T cells provided the cDNA or gDNA that made up the material.

Profiled with immunoSEQ multiplex PCR; TCRdb holds only in-frame clones, not every one. The sample includes fewer than 500,000 clones, roughly 77% seen only once; the top ten take more than 0.85%. The germline CDR1 and CDR2 sequences are SGHDN and FVKESK. The CDR3 spans 13 residues. The ends were cut back, 6 bases at V and 5 bases at J, with 11 bases in the middle. The rearrangement links TRBV14 to TRBJ1-5; D is uncertain. This clonotype originated in a human donor with acute or convalescent COVID-19. The donor label of this sample is uncertain. Source material: peripheral blood. The CDR3 sequence is CASSREADQPQHF. The CDR3, as DNA: TGTGCCAGCAGTCGGGAAGCGGATCAGCCCCAGCATTTT. The variable domain in full, completed from reference TRBV14 and TRBJ1-5, reads EAGVTQFPSHSVIEKGQTVTLRCDPISGHDNLYWYRRVMGKEIKFLLHFVKESKQDESGMPNNRFLAERTGGTYSTLKVQPAELEDSGVYFCASSREADQPQHFGDGTRLSIL.